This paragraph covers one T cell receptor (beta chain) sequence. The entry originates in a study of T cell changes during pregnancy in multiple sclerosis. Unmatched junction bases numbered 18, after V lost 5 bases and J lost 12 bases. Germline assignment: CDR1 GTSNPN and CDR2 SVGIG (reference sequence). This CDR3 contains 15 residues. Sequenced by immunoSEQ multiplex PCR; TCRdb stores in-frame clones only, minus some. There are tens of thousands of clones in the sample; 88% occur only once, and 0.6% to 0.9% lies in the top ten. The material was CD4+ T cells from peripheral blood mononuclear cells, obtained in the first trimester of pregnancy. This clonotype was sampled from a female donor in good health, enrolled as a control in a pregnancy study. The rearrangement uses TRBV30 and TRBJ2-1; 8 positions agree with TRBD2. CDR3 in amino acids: CAWVGNGGAGWPQFF. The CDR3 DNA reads TGTGCCTGGGTTGGGAACGGGGGGGCTGGGTGGCCGCAGTTCTTC.